Listed below are T cell receptor beta chains from one sample, sequenced in a study of STAT5B mutations in CD4+ large granular lymphocyte leukemia. Some clones are missing from TCRdb's copy, which holds only in-frame ones; the method was immunoSEQ multiplex PCR. The sample lists about 46,000 clones, roughly 80% occurring once. Sequenced: CD4+ T cells from blood buffy coats. These receptor sequences come from a human donor in good health. CDR3s include the opening cysteine and the closing phenylalanine or tryptophan. Each record gives: clone size, V gene, D gene, J gene, CDR3 DNA, CDR3 protein. D genes are given only for firm matches. A clone size is listed for some rows: how often the clone was seen (once, few, many), or a class if it is expanded.

clone size: once
V gene: TRBV5-5
D gene: NA
J gene: TRBJ1-2
CDR3 DNA: TGTGCCAGCAGCTTGGAAGGGGTCTATGGCTACACCTTC
CDR3 protein: CASSLEGVYGYTF

clone size: few
V gene: TRBV11-1
D gene: NA
J gene: TRBJ1-2
CDR3 DNA: TGTGCCAGCAGCTTAGCCGTAGGGCGGGGGTTTGGCTACACCTTC
CDR3 protein: CASSLAVGRGFGYTF

clone size: few
V gene: TRBV27
D gene: TRBD1
J gene: TRBJ1-6
CDR3 DNA: TGTGCCAGCAGTTTGACAGGGTTGTATTCACCCCTCCACTTT
CDR3 protein: CASSLTGLYSPLHF

clone size: NA
V gene: TRBV7-9
D gene: NA
J gene: TRBJ2-1
CDR3 DNA: TGTGCCAGCAGCTTAGCGGATTGGGGGACGAAGTACAATGAGCAGTTCTTC
CDR3 protein: CASSLADWGTKYNEQFF

clone size: NA
V gene: TRBV13
D gene: NA
J gene: TRBJ1-1
CDR3 DNA: TGTGCCAGCAGCTTCTACAGATTCTCTAACACTGAAGCTTTCTTT
CDR3 protein: CASSFYRFSNTEAFF

clone size: NA
V gene: TRBV20-1
D gene: NA
J gene: TRBJ1-1
CDR3 DNA: TGCAGTGCTAGAGGTGAGAGAGCTTTCTTT
CDR3 protein: CSARGERAFF

clone size: NA
V gene: TRBV29-1
D gene: NA
J gene: TRBJ2-3
CDR3 DNA: TGCAGCGTTGAACTCCAGGGCACAGATACGCAGTATTTT
CDR3 protein: CSVELQGTDTQYF

clone size: NA
V gene: TRBV14
D gene: NA
J gene: TRBJ1-4
CDR3 DNA: TGTGCCAGCAGCCTCTTAGGAATACGGACTAATGAAAAACTGTTTTTT
CDR3 protein: CASSLLGIRTNEKLFF

clone size: once
V gene: TRBV5-1
D gene: NA
J gene: TRBJ1-3
CDR3 DNA: TGCGCCAGCAGCTGGGGTGCGAGCGGAAACACCATATATTTT
CDR3 protein: CASSWGASGNTIYF

clone size: NA
V gene: TRBV29-1
D gene: TRBD1
J gene: TRBJ1-1
CDR3 DNA: TGCAGCGCCGGGACAGTGAACACTGAAGCTTTCTTT
CDR3 protein: CSAGTVNTEAFF

clone size: NA
V gene: TRBV6-1
D gene: NA
J gene: TRBJ1-1
CDR3 DNA: TGTGCCACCCGTGTTTGGGAAAGGGGAACTGAAGCTTTCTTT
CDR3 protein: CATRVWERGTEAFF

clone size: NA
V gene: TRBV5-5
D gene: TRBD2
J gene: TRBJ2-2
CDR3 DNA: TGTGCCAGCAGCTTGATGTGGGGGGGGAACACCGGGGAGCTGTTTTTT
CDR3 protein: CASSLMWGGNTGELFF

clone size: NA
V gene: TRBV11-3
D gene: NA
J gene: TRBJ2-1
CDR3 DNA: TGTGCCAGCAGCTTAGAAACTATCTACAATGAGCAGTTCTTC
CDR3 protein: CASSLETIYNEQFF

clone size: once
V gene: TRBV13
D gene: NA
J gene: TRBJ2-1
CDR3 DNA: TGTGCCAGCAGCTTAAGCGGGACGAGGGGGGATGAGCAGTTCTTC
CDR3 protein: CASSLSGTRGDEQFF

clone size: NA
V gene: TRBV30
D gene: TRBD1
J gene: TRBJ2-7
CDR3 DNA: TGTGCTTTTCAACCCGGGACAGGGGCCTACGAGCAGTACTTC
CDR3 protein: CAFQPGTGAYEQYF

clone size: NA
V gene: TRBV10-1
D gene: TRBD1
J gene: TRBJ1-2
CDR3 DNA: TGCGCCAGCAGTCCGGACAGGGGACATGGCTACACCTTC
CDR3 protein: CASSPDRGHGYTF

clone size: NA
V gene: TRBV11-3
D gene: NA
J gene: TRBJ2-1
CDR3 DNA: TGTGCCAGCAGCTTAGTGGTGAGGCTAGCCGGTAATCTTGAGCAGTTCTTC
CDR3 protein: CASSLVVRLAGNLEQFF

clone size: NA
V gene: TRBV5-5
D gene: NA
J gene: TRBJ1-3
CDR3 DNA: TGTGCCAGCAGTTACCAGGACTTGCGTCTTGGAAACACCATATATTTT
CDR3 protein: CASSYQDLRLGNTIYF

clone size: NA
V gene: TRBV7-9
D gene: TRBD2
J gene: TRBJ2-1
CDR3 DNA: TGTGCCAGCAGCTTAAGTGGCTATTTTGGGGCTCAGCGGGAGTTTGAGCAGTTCTTC
CDR3 protein: CASSLSGYFGAQREFEQFF

clone size: NA
V gene: TRBV19
D gene: NA
J gene: TRBJ2-5
CDR3 DNA: TGTGCCAGTAGTACGGCTCAAGAGACCCAGTACTTC
CDR3 protein: CASSTAQETQYF

clone size: NA
V gene: TRBV6-1
D gene: TRBD1
J gene: TRBJ1-2
CDR3 DNA: TGTGCCAGCATCCCAAGGGGACAGGGAAGAGGTGGCTACACCTTC
CDR3 protein: CASIPRGQGRGGYTF

clone size: NA
V gene: TRBV6-5
D gene: TRBD1
J gene: TRBJ1-1
CDR3 DNA: TGTGCCAGCAGTGAAGGGGACAGGTTTAATGAAGCTTTCTTT
CDR3 protein: CASSEGDRFNEAFF

clone size: NA
V gene: TRBV28
D gene: NA
J gene: TRBJ2-7
CDR3 DNA: TGTGCCAGCAGTTTACAGGGGTCCTATTCCTACGAGCAGTACTTC
CDR3 protein: CASSLQGSYSYEQYF

clone size: few
V gene: TRBV10-1
D gene: NA
J gene: TRBJ1-2
CDR3 DNA: TGCGCCAGCAGTGGGGCTGAGGGGCTCGGCTACACCTTC
CDR3 protein: CASSGAEGLGYTF

clone size: once
V gene: TRBV6-1
D gene: TRBD2
J gene: TRBJ2-1
CDR3 DNA: TGTGCCAGCAGTAACGAGCGGGGGGTACACAATGAGCAGTTCTTC
CDR3 protein: CASSNERGVHNEQFF

clone size: NA
V gene: TRBV30
D gene: NA
J gene: TRBJ1-3
CDR3 DNA: TGTGCCTGGAGTCGCGGGAGCTCTGGAAACACCATATATTTT
CDR3 protein: CAWSRGSSGNTIYF

clone size: NA
V gene: TRBV11-2
D gene: TRBD1
J gene: TRBJ2-1
CDR3 DNA: TGTGCCAGCAGCTTAACCGGGACAGGGCATTACAATGAGCAGTTCTTC
CDR3 protein: CASSLTGTGHYNEQFF

clone size: NA
V gene: TRBV9
D gene: NA
J gene: TRBJ1-3
CDR3 DNA: TGTGCCAGCAGCACCGAAGGACGGTTGAGCTCTGGAAACACCATATATTTT
CDR3 protein: CASSTEGRLSSGNTIYF

clone size: NA
V gene: TRBV4-2
D gene: NA
J gene: TRBJ2-3
CDR3 DNA: TGTGCCAGCAGCCAAGATGTATCGGGGGCCGGCACAGATACGCAGTATTTT
CDR3 protein: CASSQDVSGAGTDTQYF

clone size: NA
V gene: TRBV7-3
D gene: NA
J gene: TRBJ1-2
CDR3 DNA: TGTGCCAGCAGCTTAAAGTCAGGGGAAACTCGAGGCTACACCTTC
CDR3 protein: CASSLKSGETRGYTF

clone size: NA
V gene: TRBV5-1
D gene: NA
J gene: TRBJ2-7
CDR3 DNA: TGCGCCAGCACCACAGGGACCCTAGCCGACCCCTCCTACGAGCAGTACTTC
CDR3 protein: CASTTGTLADPSYEQYF

clone size: NA
V gene: TRBV7-9
D gene: TRBD1
J gene: TRBJ1-1
CDR3 DNA: TGTGCCAGCAGCTTGGCCCGGACAGGGAACACTGAAGCTTTCTTT
CDR3 protein: CASSLARTGNTEAFF

clone size: once
V gene: TRBV6-1
D gene: TRBD1
J gene: TRBJ1-2
CDR3 DNA: TGTGCCAGCAGTCTCCGGGACAGGGATGGCTACACCTTC
CDR3 protein: CASSLRDRDGYTF

clone size: NA
V gene: TRBV6-1
D gene: NA
J gene: TRBJ1-4
CDR3 DNA: TGTGCCAGCAGTGTTTGGGGGACTGAAAAACTGTTTTTT
CDR3 protein: CASSVWGTEKLFF

clone size: NA
V gene: TRBV7-6
D gene: TRBD1
J gene: TRBJ2-7
CDR3 DNA: TGTGCCAGCAGCTTAGAGACAGGGGCCTACGAGCAGTACTTC
CDR3 protein: CASSLETGAYEQYF

clone size: few
V gene: TRBV28
D gene: NA
J gene: TRBJ1-2
CDR3 DNA: TGTGCCAGCAGTTTTGGGGGTCAGGGCTATGGCTACACCTTC
CDR3 protein: CASSFGGQGYGYTF

clone size: NA
V gene: TRBV11-3
D gene: NA
J gene: TRBJ1-3
CDR3 DNA: TGTGCCAGCAGCTTTCCGGACTCTGGAAACACCATATATTTT
CDR3 protein: CASSFPDSGNTIYF

clone size: NA
V gene: TRBV21-1
D gene: NA
J gene: TRBJ2-1
CDR3 DNA: TGTGCCAGCAGCGGCCGGGTAGCGGGACGCTCCTACAATGAGCAGTTCTTC
CDR3 protein: CASSGRVAGRSYNEQFF

clone size: NA
V gene: TRBV7-2
D gene: TRBD1
J gene: TRBJ1-5
CDR3 DNA: TGTGCCAGCAGCTTAGGACAGGGTAATCAGCCCCAGCATTTT
CDR3 protein: CASSLGQGNQPQHF

clone size: NA
V gene: TRBV19
D gene: TRBD1
J gene: TRBJ2-1
CDR3 DNA: TGTGCCAGTAGCGACGGACAGGACTTATACAATGAGCAGTTCTTC
CDR3 protein: CASSDGQDLYNEQFF

clone size: once
V gene: TRBV11-2
D gene: NA
J gene: TRBJ2-5
CDR3 DNA: TGTGCCAGCAGCCCCCCCGGTTTAGAGACCCAGTACTTC
CDR3 protein: CASSPPGLETQYF

clone size: NA
V gene: TRBV7-3
D gene: NA
J gene: TRBJ2-1
CDR3 DNA: TGTGCCAGCAGCTTAACGCCGGGAACCTACAATGAGCAGTTCTTC
CDR3 protein: CASSLTPGTYNEQFF

clone size: NA
V gene: TRBV5-1
D gene: TRBD1
J gene: TRBJ1-3
CDR3 DNA: TGCGCCAGTGAACCGGGACAGGGTTCAACCACCATATATTTT
CDR3 protein: CASEPGQGSTTIYF

clone size: NA
V gene: TRBV11-2
D gene: NA
J gene: TRBJ1-1
CDR3 DNA: TGTGCCAGCAGCTCTTACAGGTTTGGAACTTTCTTT
CDR3 protein: CASSSYRFGTFF

clone size: once
V gene: TRBV19
D gene: TRBD1
J gene: TRBJ2-2
CDR3 DNA: TGTGCCAGTAGCGATCCGGGACAGGGGGACACCGGGGAGCTGTTTTTT
CDR3 protein: CASSDPGQGDTGELFF

clone size: once
V gene: TRBV6-1
D gene: NA
J gene: TRBJ1-3
CDR3 DNA: TGTGCCAGCAGTGATAAGTCTGGAAACACCATATATTTT
CDR3 protein: CASSDKSGNTIYF

clone size: NA
V gene: TRBV11-3
D gene: NA
J gene: TRBJ1-1
CDR3 DNA: TGTGCCAGCAGCTTTCGGCAGAAGAACACTGAAGCTTTCTTT
CDR3 protein: CASSFRQKNTEAFF

clone size: NA
V gene: TRBV7-9
D gene: NA
J gene: TRBJ1-4
CDR3 DNA: TGTGCCAGCAGCTTAGGGGGAAGTTGGGGAAATGAAAAACTGTTTTTT
CDR3 protein: CASSLGGSWGNEKLFF

clone size: NA
V gene: TRBV10-3
D gene: NA
J gene: TRBJ2-7
CDR3 DNA: TGTGCCATCAGTGGGGACCCCGGGAACGAGCAGTACTTC
CDR3 protein: CAISGDPGNEQYF

clone size: NA
V gene: TRBV4-1
D gene: TRBD2
J gene: TRBJ2-5
CDR3 DNA: TGCGCCAGCAGCCTGGGACTAGCGGGCGAAGAGACCCAGTACTTC
CDR3 protein: CASSLGLAGEETQYF